This T cell receptor beta chain was captured in a study of T cells in Graves' hyperthyroidism and ophthalmopathy. Study-level findings and limits: Ophthalmopathy cases were set apart from stable hyperthyroidism by a 13 V-J model.

This clonotype was found a few times. The antigen is undetermined. CDR1 SGHRS and CDR2 YFSETQ come from the germline V gene. With 0 bases clipped from V and 7 bases from J, the junction kept 7 bases outside the gene matches. This CDR3 is 15 amino acids long. Individuals with ophthalmopathy presented a Clinical Activity Score of at least 3, a NOSPECS grade of at least 4 and a duration under 3 months. Patients were excluded because of uncontrolled infection, other autoimmune disease, pregnancy or lactation. 9.5 to 10 ml fresh peripheral blood yielded the PBMCs. What was amplified from RNA transcripts were TCR beta CDR3 regions. Carried out on the TCR CDR3, a first-round RT-PCR used the HTBI primer set. TCRdb called the multiplex PCR reads again in MiXCR, with one record for every CDR3 protein. The table shows about 300,000 distinct CDR3 sequences, with roughly 19% occurring only once.

This receptor was taken from a man aged 45-65 years with Graves' ophthalmopathy. The sequencing sample was made of blood. The chain employs TRBV5-1 and TRBJ2-5; 9 bases align to TRBD2. The CDR3 sequence is CASSLATSGFATQYF. In DNA form, the CDR3 reads TGCGCCAGCAGCTTGGCGACTAGCGGTTTTGCGACCCAGTACTTC.